The clone carrying this TCR beta chain showed up many times. The target antigen is unknown. The CDR3 runs 13 residues. Trimming left V 3 bases short and J 3 bases short, with 12 bases between. Germline V gives CDR1 SQVTM, CDR2 ANQGSEA. This sample is part of a study of neurological immune-mediated disorders. About the research overall: Of the approximately 34 patients who had multiple sclerosis, some 30 had the relapsing-remitting form and 3 had the secondary progressive form.

PBMCs stored at -80 C, 2 million in total, were the source of the unsorted libraries. Study-level results: CDR3 amino acid sequences of expanded clones were not shared across subjects, a result suggesting private repertoires in all groups. It was HTLV-1-associated myelopathy that showed the most TCR clonal expansion, while multiple sclerosis showed the least, falling below healthy controls.

In TCRdb, the 5' RACE reads were re-called with MiXCR into one record per CDR3 protein. The table lists tens of thousands of distinct CDR3 sequences, roughly 3.5% of them singletons, with about 3% in the top ten. The TCR originated in a woman between 50 and 59 years old with multiple sclerosis. This chain connects TRBV29-1 to TRBJ2-7; D possibly corresponds to TRBD1 (6 bases). Sequencing used PBMCs. The CDR3 DNA sequence: TGCAGCGTTGAGGGGGCAAGCATCTACGAGCAGTACTTC. It codes for CSVEGASIYEQYF.